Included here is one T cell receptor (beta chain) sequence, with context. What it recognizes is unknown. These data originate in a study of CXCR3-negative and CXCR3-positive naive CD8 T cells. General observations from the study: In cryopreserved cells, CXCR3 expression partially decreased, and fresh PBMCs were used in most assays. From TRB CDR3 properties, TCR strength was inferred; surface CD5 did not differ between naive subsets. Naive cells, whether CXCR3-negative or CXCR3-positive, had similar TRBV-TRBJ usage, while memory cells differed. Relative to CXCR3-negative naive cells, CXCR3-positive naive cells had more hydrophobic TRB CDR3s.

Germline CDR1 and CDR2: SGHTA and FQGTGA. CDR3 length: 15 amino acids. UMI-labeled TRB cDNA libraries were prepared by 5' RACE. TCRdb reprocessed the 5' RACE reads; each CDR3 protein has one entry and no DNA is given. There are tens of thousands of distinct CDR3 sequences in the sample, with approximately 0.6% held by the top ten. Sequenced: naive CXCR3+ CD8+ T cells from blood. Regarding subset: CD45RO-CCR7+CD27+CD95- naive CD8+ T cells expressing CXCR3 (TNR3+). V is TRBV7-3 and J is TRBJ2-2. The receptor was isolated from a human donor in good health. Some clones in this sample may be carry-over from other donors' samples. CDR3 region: CASSLEVSDTGELFF.